The rows below give T cell receptor beta chains drawn from one sample of a study of control samples from healthy donors and cancer patients. The method was immunoSEQ multiplex PCR; TCRdb's version includes in-frame clones alone and lacks a portion of them. The table has some 76,000 clones, roughly 90% seen once; the top ten hold around 9.5%. The sequencing input was PBMCs. These receptors came from a woman aged 45 to 65 with colorectal cancer. The CDR3 runs from the conserved cysteine through the conserved F or W. Fields, in order: D gene, V gene, J gene, CDR3 protein, CDR3 DNA. The D gene is left open where the match is weak.

TRBD2	TRBV5-6	TRBJ2-3	CASSRGLAGDGDTQYF	TGTGCCAGCAGCCGGGGACTAGCGGGGGATGGGGATACGCAGTATTTT
TRBD2	TRBV28	TRBJ2-3	CASSLYGGARYTQYF	TGTGCCAGCAGTTTATACGGGGGGGCCCGATATACGCAGTATTTT
TRBD2	TRBV3-1/TRBV3-2	TRBJ2-5	CASSQQQTGGRETQYF	TGTGCCAGCAGCCAACAACAGACCGGCGGGAGGGAGACCCAGTACTTC
TRBD1	TRBV7-6	TRBJ1-4	CASSPLARQGGSTNEKLFF	TGTGCCAGCAGCCCATTGGCCCGACAGGGAGGGTCAACTAATGAAAAACTGTTTTTT
TRBD2	TRBV24-1	TRBJ2-5	CATSDWTSGEGETQYF	TGTGCCACCAGTGATTGGACTAGCGGGGAAGGAGAGACCCAGTACTTC
-	TRBV29-1	TRBJ2-5	CSVAVETQYF	TGCAGCGTTGCCGTGGAGACCCAGTACTTC
TRBD2	TRBV6-4	TRBJ2-1	CASKMDGTSGYNEQFF	TGTGCCAGCAAAATGGATGGGACTAGCGGGTACAATGAGCAGTTCTTC
-	TRBV12-5	TRBJ1-5	CASGLGEGYQPQHF	TGTGCTAGTGGTTTGGGGGAGGGTTATCAGCCCCAGCATTTT
-	TRBV4-1	TRBJ2-4	CASSQAGTTKNIQYF	TGCGCCAGCAGCCAAGCTGGGACAACCAAAAACATTCAGTACTTC
-	TRBV3-1/TRBV3-2	TRBJ1-2	CASSHRTAYGYTF	TGTGCCAGCAGCCATCGGACAGCCTATGGCTACACCTTC